This T cell receptor (beta chain) originates from a study of cytomegalovirus exposure and HLA in healthy donors. Whole-study results and caveats: Previously analyzed data showed that most TCR beta V segments were productive at a frequency of about 87% or about 30%. Follow-up analysis later connected one missense variant in DCLRE1C with trimming of TCR beta V- and J-genes. Differences between HLA loci emerged in a later analysis of TCR association rates, with DRB1 most and HLA-C fewest.

Details on this clone: Its cognate antigen is unknown.

CDR3 size: 16 residues. With 2 bases clipped from V and 1 base from J, the junction kept 5 bases outside the gene matches. Primers included in the PCR were 60 Vbeta and 13 Jbeta primers. Assay used: immunoSEQ multiplex PCR; TCRdb lists only in-frame clones, some missing. Altogether 150,000 or so clones are present, 70% to 80% being singletons, with the ten largest covering less than 10%. V and J are TRBV23-1 and TRBJ2-3; 8 nucleotides agree with TRBD2. TRBV23-1 falls under the ORF class, with uncertain function. This TCR was recovered from a man aged 30 to 45 in good health and CMV-seropositive. Sequencing was carried out using PBMCs. CDR3 sequence reads: CASSQSWREGTDTQYF. CDR3 DNA: TGCGCCAGCAGTCAAAGTTGGCGGGAGGGCACAGATACGCAGTATTTT.